This TCR beta chain was obtained from a study of blood T cells in healthy people across ages (dated by TCRdb to the mid-2010s). Describing the broader study: In model experiments, template switching captured roughly one uniquely barcoded TCR beta cDNA molecule for every two T cells. The study measured age-related changes in TCR beta repertoire diversity using deep sequencing normalized with unique cDNA molecular identifiers. The donors were split into four age groups: young (average around 17 years), middle-aged (nearly 40), aged (approximately 59) and long-lived (approximately 89). Donors of different ages were randomly distributed across sequencing lanes to avoid experimental bias. Two additional independent replicas of 1 million unique cDNA reads from the same blood draw were analyzed for two donors (one aged 18 to 30 and one aged 80 or older). What the work shows at the level of the full study, not this receptor alone: Donor CMV infection status was unknown, potentially confounding age-related changes in expanded clonotypes. As age increased, observed TCR beta diversity per million T cells dropped in a roughly linear way, and a significant reduction was already evident by age about 40. Compared with the aged group, the long-lived group had more naive CD4+ T cells, fewer expanded clones and increased TCR diversity, suggesting age selection. There was a strong correlation between observed TCR beta diversity and the percentage of naive T cells measured by flow cytometry. Because profiling used bulk unsorted PBMCs, naive and antigen-experienced compartments could not be compared conclusively. Estimates of total diversity based on one million sequenced T cells were regarded as lower bounds and as underestimates.

The library was generated by 5' RACE. Sequencing took place on an Illumina HiSeq 2500. A second about 7 to 11 cycle PCR used a sample-barcoded 5' primer and a J-beta primer mix. A template-switch 5' adaptor carrying 12 random nucleotides introduced a unique molecular identifier onto each TCR beta cDNA molecule. Each sample yielded at least 2.5 million CDR3-containing paired-end reads. All of the RNA was converted into first-strand cDNA using the Mint cDNA synthesis kit, with a TRBC-specific oligonucleotide serving as the primer. Following uracil-DNA glycosylase treatment, all cDNA underwent a first 18-cycle PCR with the universal primers M1SS and BC2_uni_R. The study's processing was this. Each sample was normalized by randomly selecting 1 million high-quality reads, each carrying a distinct molecular identifier. Reads with shared molecular identifiers were discarded instead of being binned into consensus sequences. MiTCR, set to a Q25 quality threshold and the strictest error-elimination algorithm, was used for CDR3 identification, clonotype clustering and error correction. Lower-bound total TCR beta diversity was estimated with a nonparametric unseen species model using Euler transformation. TCRdb itself trimmed the public reads at Q25 with fastp, ran MiXCR and retained productive beta chains. Every entry covers one CDR3 protein and lists the most common genes and DNA from its rows. TCRdb, rather than the study authors, made the V and J calls. Recorded for this sample are about 640,000 distinct CDR3 sequences; about 30% of them occurred a single time. About 15% of the sample belongs to the ten largest clones.

This clonotype was seen more than once but under ten times. The specificity of this receptor is unknown. A much larger clone lies a single base off, so this may be a read error. From the germline V gene, CDR1 is SGHTA and CDR2 is FQGNSA. Inclusive of the bounding cysteine and phenylalanine, the CDR3 is 13 residues long. Only the CDR3 region is kept as DNA, spanning 39 bases read in frame from base 1. Donors were 39 systemically healthy Caucasian individuals from Russia aged roughly 6 to 90 years. Each donor gave ten milliliters of peripheral blood, collected into EDTA-treated Vacutainer tubes. Ficoll-Paque density-gradient centrifugation was used to isolate PBMCs, with at least 7 million per sample. Total RNA was extracted from PBMCs with Trizol reagent, with at least 6 micrograms obtained per sample. For every donor, flow cytometry on a PBMC aliquot measured the percentage of naive CD45RAhigh/CD27high T cells.

The source is a woman aged 80 or over in good health. The specimen was blood. The chain links TRBV7-2 with TRBJ2-1; no D gene can be assigned with confidence. The DNA end is more similar to TRBJ2-7, so the J call may be wrong. The nucleotide sequence reads TGTGCCAGCAGCTTAGTATCTTACAATGAGCAGTACTTC. This encodes CASSLVSYNEQYF.